The clone carrying this TCR beta chain was detected many times. Its antigen remains unknown. This specimen belongs to a study of T cells in Graves' hyperthyroidism and ophthalmopathy. Background on the study: The initial diagnosis was the point when peripheral blood was collected, ahead of any treatment.

Broader study findings: The model foresaw ophthalmopathy a median around 6 months prior to onset.

TCR beta CDR3 regions were amplified from RNA transcripts. In the first-round RT-PCR of the TCR CDR3, the HTBI primer set was used. Via MiXCR, TCRdb re-called the multiplex PCR reads, giving one row per CDR3 protein. The profile shows 550,000 to 800,000 distinct CDR3 sequences, about 18% of them singletons. The CDR3 has 14 residues. Looked up from germline, CDR1 is MNHEY and CDR2 is SMNVEV (reference sequence). V was shortened by 11 bases and J by 6 bases, with 20 bases between the two germline ends. Hyperthyroidism, newly diagnosed and lasting under 2 months, affected patients aged 18 to 65. Out of approximately 9.9 ml of fresh peripheral blood came the PBMCs.

Sequenced sample: blood. This receptor was obtained from a man between 50 and 59 years old with Graves' hyperthyroidism. This chain joins TRBV27 and TRBJ2-1; no clear D. This CDR3 reads CAAMGWGPSNEQFF. The CDR3 nucleotides are TGTGCCGCCATGGGGTGGGGTCCCTCCAATGAGCAGTTCTTC.